This T cell receptor beta chain was documented in a study of T cell repertoires in cytomegalovirus infection (dated by TCRdb to about 2019). Notes on the research overall: The HLA type of each donor mattered for the analysis, because public TCR beta signatures pointed to carriage of CMV infection along with the matching HLA type.

The germline V gene encodes CDR1 MDHEN and CDR2 SYDVKM. V and J are trimmed by 3 bases and 2 bases, and the gene matches miss 5 bases of the junction. From its cysteine to its phenylalanine, the CDR3 spans 15 amino acids. Only the CDR3 part of the read is kept: 45 bases, read in frame from the first base. For sequencing, an Illumina HiSeq 1500 was employed. The public reads were reanalyzed by TCRdb: fastp trimming at Q25, MiXCR alignment, in-frame beta chains only. Rows are combined by CDR3 protein, so each entry shows the most common genes and DNA. The sample yields 600,000 to 800,000 distinct CDR3 sequences; 24% were counted once. Approximately 8% of the sample is in the top ten clones. The full study reports these points: In both this cohort and an independent roughly 330-donor cohort, the cumulative frequency of public TCR beta family members distinguished carriers of CMV infection plus the relevant HLA type. The ex vivo response was dominated by HLA-C-restricted CMV-specific TCR beta clonotypes, which also provided the single most frequent clonotype in two of eight donors.

As concerns this clonotype: The specificity of this receptor is unknown. Qualities for individual bases were not recorded, and no much larger clone is one base off.

The rearrangement joined TRBV28 to TRBJ2-3; the central 7 bases match TRBD2. The TCR comes from a human donor in good health (CMV status not recorded). Some clones in this sample may be carry-over from other donors' samples. The source material was CD8+ T cells from PBMCs. CDR3 sequence: CASSFPAGITDTQYF. The nucleotide sequence is given as TGTGCCAGCAGTTTCCCAGCGGGAATCACAGATACGCAGTATTTT.